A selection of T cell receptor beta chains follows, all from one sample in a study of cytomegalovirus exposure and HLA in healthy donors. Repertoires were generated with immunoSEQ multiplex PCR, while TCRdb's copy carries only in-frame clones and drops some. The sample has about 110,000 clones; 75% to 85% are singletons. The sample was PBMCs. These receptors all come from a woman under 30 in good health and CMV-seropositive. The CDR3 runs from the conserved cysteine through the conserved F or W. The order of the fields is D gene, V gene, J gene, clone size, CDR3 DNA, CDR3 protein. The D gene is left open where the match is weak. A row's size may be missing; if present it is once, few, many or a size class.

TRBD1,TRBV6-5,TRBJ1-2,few,TGTGCCAGCAGTTACACGGGACAGGCTAACTATGGCTACACCTTC,CASSYTGQANYGYTF
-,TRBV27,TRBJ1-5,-,TGTGCCAGCAGTTTGGGGGGGGTCTACAATCAGCCCCAGCATTTT,CASSLGGVYNQPQHF
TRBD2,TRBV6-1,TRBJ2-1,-,TGTGCCAGCCGCCCGGGACTAGTATTCGCTGAGCAGTTCTTC,CASRPGLVFAEQFF
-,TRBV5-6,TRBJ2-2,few,TGTGCCAGCAGCCCGACAGGCCGGGGGAACACCGGGGAGCTGTTTTTT,CASSPTGRGNTGELFF
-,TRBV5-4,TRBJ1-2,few,TGTGCCAGCAGCTTGGCAGGAGGAAACTATGGCTACACCTTC,CASSLAGGNYGYTF
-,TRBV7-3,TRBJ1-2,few,TGTGCCAGCAGCTTGAACAGTAACTATGGCTACACCTTC,CASSLNSNYGYTF
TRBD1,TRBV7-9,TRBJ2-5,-,TGTGCCAGCAGCTCAAGACAGGGTGGTCAAGAGACCCAGTACTTC,CASSSRQGGQETQYF
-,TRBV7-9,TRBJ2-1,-,TGTGCCAGCAGCTTAATGGCGGGGAGCTCCTACAATGAGCAGTTCTTC,CASSLMAGSSYNEQFF
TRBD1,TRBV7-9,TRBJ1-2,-,TGTGCCAGCAGCAGACAGGGTGAGGGCTACACCTTC,CASSRQGEGYTF
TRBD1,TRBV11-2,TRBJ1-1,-,TGTGCCAGCAGCGAGGGACAGTGGGTAAAGAACACTGAAGCTTTCTTT,CASSEGQWVKNTEAFF